Listed below are T cell receptor beta chains from one sample, sequenced in a study of shared T cell receptors in the human thymus. Libraries were prepared by immunoSEQ multiplex PCR; TCRdb keeps only in-frame clonotypes and omits some of them. The table includes approximately 760,000 clones, 70% to 90% detected once. The same sample was also used in a study of human thymus T cells.

The material sequenced was thymocytes. These receptors all stem from a girl under three years old with a congenital heart defect. The CDR3 runs from the conserved cysteine through the conserved F or W. Each record gives: clone size, J gene, D gene, V gene, CDR3 protein, CDR3 DNA. A D gene is named only where the DNA matches it firmly. Rows give clone size only sometimes, using once, few, many, or a class for an expanded clone.

>NA|TRBJ2-7|TRBD1|TRBV6-6
CASRWDRSCEQYF
TGTGCCAGCAGATGGGACAGAAGCTGCGAGCAGTACTTC
>NA|TRBJ2-1|TRBD2|TRBV13
CASSLASGGSYNEQFF
TGTGCCAGCAGCTTAGCTAGCGGAGGCTCCTACAATGAGCAGTTCTTC
>NA|TRBJ1-1|NA|TRBV6-5
CASSPDRTDTEAFF
TGTGCCAGCAGTCCCGACAGGACCGACACTGAAGCTTTCTTT
>NA|TRBJ1-4|TRBD1|TRBV4-3
CASSRNPYRDRVYEKLFF
TGCGCCAGCAGCCGAAATCCCTACCGGGACAGGGTATATGAAAAACTGTTTTTT
>NA|TRBJ1-4|NA|TRBV6-6
CASRGGTMGLNEKLFF
TGTGCCAGCAGGGGGGGGACTATGGGGCTTAATGAAAAACTGTTTTTT
>NA|TRBJ2-7|TRBD2|TRBV5-6
CASSAGLGTTEQYF
TGTGCCAGCAGCGCCGGACTAGGAACGACGGAGCAGTACTTC
>NA|TRBJ1-1|TRBD1|TRBV15
CAPSYSGTGHSMNTEAFF
TGTGCCCCCAGTTATTCCGGGACAGGGCACTCCATGAACACTGAAGCTTTCTTT
>NA|TRBJ2-2|NA|TRBV29-1
CSVDSQGGAGELFF
TGCAGCGTTGACTCGCAGGGGGGCGCCGGGGAGCTGTTTTTT
>NA|TRBJ1-2|NA|TRBV4-1
CASSQDRRERTNYGYTF
TGCGCCAGCAGCCAAGATCGTAGGGAGCGTACTAACTATGGCTACACCTTC
>NA|TRBJ1-2|NA|TRBV5-6
CASSEGGINYGYTF
TGTGCCAGCAGTGAGGGGGGGATTAACTATGGCTACACCTTC
>NA|TRBJ2-2|TRBD2|TRBV5-1
CARLAGETNTGELFF
TGCGCCAGACTAGCGGGGGAGACGAACACCGGGGAGCTGTTTTTT
>NA|TRBJ1-1|NA|TRBV4-1
CASSQKAQDNRVGTEAFF
TGCGCCAGCAGCCAAAAAGCCCAAGATAACAGGGTCGGTACTGAAGCTTTCTTT
>NA|TRBJ1-1|NA|TRBV7-2
CASSTSSQGKNTEAFF
TGTGCCAGCAGCACCTCATCACAGGGAAAGAACACTGAAGCTTTCTTT
>NA|TRBJ1-5|NA|TRBV5-6
CASSHFSTEPYSNQPQHF
TGTGCCAGCAGCCACTTCTCGACAGAGCCATATAGCAATCAGCCCCAGCATTTT
>NA|TRBJ2-3|NA|TRBV28
CASSFVGQDRTDTQYF
TGTGCCAGCAGTTTCGTTGGGCAGGATCGCACAGATACGCAGTATTTT
>NA|TRBJ1-4|TRBD1|TRBV28
CASSLPSPDRRPTTNEKLFF
TGTGCCAGCAGTCTACCCTCCCCGGACAGGCGACCAACAACTAATGAAAAACTGTTTTTT
>NA|TRBJ1-1|TRBD1|TRBV6-1
CASSQGQLEAFF
TGTGCCAGCAGTCAGGGACAGCTGGAAGCTTTCTTT
>NA|TRBJ2-7|NA|TRBV28
CASSTGYGGGQYEQYF
TGTGCCAGCAGCACCGGGTATGGGGGGGGCCAATACGAGCAGTACTTC
>NA|TRBJ2-5|TRBD1|TRBV12-5
CASGPGTVVQETQYF
TGTGCTAGTGGTCCCGGGACAGTAGTCCAAGAGACCCAGTACTTC
>NA|TRBJ2-5|NA|TRBV15
CATSKGTTRKSETQYF
TGTGCCACCAGCAAGGGGACAACGCGAAAGTCAGAGACCCAGTACTTC
>once|TRBJ1-2|TRBD1|TRBV4-3
CASSQGATGQGNAGYTF
TGCGCCAGCAGCCAAGGTGCGACGGGACAGGGGAATGCGGGCTACACCTTC
>NA|TRBJ1-6|TRBD1|TRBV27
CASSPKNQGAGGNSPLHF
TGTGCCAGCAGTCCTAAGAATCAGGGGGCCGGTGGGAATTCACCCCTCCACTTT
>few|TRBJ2-3|TRBD2|TRBV5-1
CASSYTGTTPWGIKDTQYF
TGCGCCAGCAGCTATACCGGGACTACCCCCTGGGGGATCAAGGATACGCAGTATTTT
>NA|TRBJ2-3|TRBD2|TRBV11-3
CASSTGLAEGDTQYF
TGTGCCAGCAGCACAGGACTAGCGGAGGGAGATACGCAGTATTTT
>NA|TRBJ1-1|NA|TRBV5-1
CASRNNRNTEAFF
TGCGCCAGCAGGAATAACAGGAACACTGAAGCTTTCTTT
>NA|TRBJ1-6|NA|TRBV7-2
CASSLCTGLTPLHF
TGTGCCAGCAGCTTATGTACAGGCTTAACACCCCTCCACTTT
>NA|TRBJ2-5|NA|TRBV30
CAWRVRETQYF
TGTGCCTGGAGGGTACGGGAGACCCAGTACTTC
>few|TRBJ2-4|TRBD2|TRBV7-2
CASSPGTSGGTRRNIQYF
TGTGCCAGCAGCCCCGGGACTAGCGGGGGGACCCGTAGAAACATTCAGTACTTC
>NA|TRBJ2-3|TRBD2|TRBV9
CASSDPLAGGTDTQYF
TGTGCCAGCAGCGATCCACTAGCGGGGGGTACAGATACGCAGTATTTT